This T cell receptor beta chain appears in the sequencing data of a study of T cells in Graves' hyperthyroidism and ophthalmopathy. Findings and caveats of the study: Ophthalmopathy was separated from stable hyperthyroidism by a 13 V-J model. Among clonotypes expanded in thyroid above 0.001, most were also found in blood.

The CDR3 regions of TCR beta were amplified from RNA transcripts. Initially, a first-round RT-PCR of the TCR CDR3 employed the HTBI primer set. TCRdb ran MiXCR on the multiplex PCR reads and lists one entry per CDR3 protein. The sample holds fewer than 250,000 distinct CDR3 sequences; roughly 18% are singletons and the top ten take 50%. Patients aged 18 to 65 had newly diagnosed hyperthyroidism lasting under 2 months. In regard to this clonotype: The target antigen is unknown.

The CDR3 has 11 amino acids. Germline CDR1 MDHEN, CDR2 SYDVKM. Trimming cost V 1 base and J 5 bases, with 3 bases left between them. This chain uses TRBV28 with TRBJ2-7; unclear D gene. Input material: blood. The clonotype originates from a man aged 50-59 years with Graves' hyperthyroidism. DNA for the CDR3: TGTGCCAGCAGTTTATTTCACGAGCAGTACTTC. Its protein is CASSLFHEQYF.